This T cell receptor beta chain was identified during a study of siplizumab effects on memory and regulatory T cells. Sequenced by immunoSEQ multiplex PCR; TCRdb stores in-frame clones only, minus some. Of over 85,000 clones in the sample, 93% are singletons; the top ten hold 6.5%. Concerning this clone itself: Its antigen is undetermined.

Study conclusions and caveats: Alloreactive sequences that could be traced to unstimulated CD4+ memory cells showed a significant reduction under siplizumab. A major contribution to the alloresponse seemed to be made by naive T cells, which seemed more diverse than memory cells. Controls showed an average of around 27% Treg-derived mappable alloreactive CD4+ clones, while siplizumab showed nearly 70%.

The TCR originated in a human donor in good health. The sequenced material came from CD8+ T cells sorted from blood.

CDR3 nucleotide sequence: TGTGCCAGCAGCCGGGAGGCCCACTCTTCCTACGAGCAGTACTTC. Translating it yields CASSREAHSSYEQYF. The rearrangement links TRBV11-2 to TRBJ2-7, with 7 nucleotides matching TRBD2. Germline-derived CDR1 and CDR2 are SGHAT and FQNNGV. The CDR3 is 15 amino acids. J gave up 1 base and V 5 bases, and 8 bases lay outside the gene matches.